This T cell receptor beta chain was obtained from a study of T cells in localized non-small cell lung cancer. Findings of the study overall: Uninvolved neighboring lung showed the greatest T cell clonality, exceeding tumor. Because only a single region of the tumor was sequenced, heterogeneity remains possible. In the blood, greater T cell density corresponded to longer overall survival. Adjacent lung tissue had a median around 57 of the top 100 clones found in the tumor.

TCRdb's copy holds only in-frame clones and misses some; the assay was immunoSEQ multiplex PCR. This table holds about 74,000 clones, 84% found once. As for this clone: What it recognizes is unknown.

Germline V CDR1 and CDR2: SEHNR, FQNEAQ (reference sequence). Trimming removed 4 bases at V and 7 bases at J, with 14 bases between. The CDR3 totals 14 residues. The rearrangement uses TRBV7-9 and TRBJ2-1; D may correspond to TRBD1 or TRBD2 (5 bases each). The TCR sequence derives from a female donor of 60 years or more with stage I lung adenocarcinoma. The sequences come from peripheral blood, collected before any cancer treatment. CDR3 sequence: CASSSLGALNEQFF. Written as DNA, the CDR3 is TGTGCCAGCAGCTCACTCGGGGCCCTAAATGAGCAGTTCTTC.